Only one count was recorded for the clone carrying this T cell receptor beta chain. The data originate from a study of pediatric ulcerative colitis. Profiled with immunoSEQ multiplex PCR; TCRdb holds only in-frame clones, not every one. The sample shows approximately 18,000 clones, nearly 75% of them seen only once. One to two pinch biopsies were taken from the rectum during colonoscopy. V shed 4 bases, J shed 0 bases, and the junction held 12 bases outside the gene matches. CDR1 and CDR2 from the germline V gene are SGHRS and YFSETQ. The CDR3 spans 18 residues. This sequence was found in a boy aged 5-17 years with moderate ulcerative colitis. The V gene is TRBV5-1, the J gene TRBJ2-4; 8 nucleotides line up with TRBD1. Sequencing used gut tissue. As DNA, the CDR3 is TGCGCCAGCAGCGGTACCCGACAGGGGTCCGTAGCCAAAAACATTCAGTACTTC. Protein sequence: CASSGTRQGSVAKNIQYF.